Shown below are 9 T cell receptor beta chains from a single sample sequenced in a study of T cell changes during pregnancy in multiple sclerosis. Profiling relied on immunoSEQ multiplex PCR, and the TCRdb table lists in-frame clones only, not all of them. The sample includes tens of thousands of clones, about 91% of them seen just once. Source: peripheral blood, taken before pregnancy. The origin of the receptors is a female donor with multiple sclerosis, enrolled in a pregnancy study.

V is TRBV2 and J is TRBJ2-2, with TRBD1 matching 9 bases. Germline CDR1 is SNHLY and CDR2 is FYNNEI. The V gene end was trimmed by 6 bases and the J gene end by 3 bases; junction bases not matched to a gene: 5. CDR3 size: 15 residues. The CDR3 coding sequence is TGTGCCAGCAGACCTGGACAGGGGCACACCGGGGAGCTGTTTTTT. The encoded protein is CASRPGQGHTGELFF.

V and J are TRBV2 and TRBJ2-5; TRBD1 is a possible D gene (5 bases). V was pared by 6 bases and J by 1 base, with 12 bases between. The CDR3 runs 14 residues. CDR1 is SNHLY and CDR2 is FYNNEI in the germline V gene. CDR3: CASRRRGIQETQYF. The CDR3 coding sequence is TGTGCCAGCAGGCGAAGGGGAATCCAAGAGACCCAGTACTTC.

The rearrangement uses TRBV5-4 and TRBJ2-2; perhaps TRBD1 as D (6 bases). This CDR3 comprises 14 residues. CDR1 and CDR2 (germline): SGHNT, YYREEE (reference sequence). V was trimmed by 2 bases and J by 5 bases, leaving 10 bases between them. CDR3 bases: TGTGCCAGCAGCTTAGGTCAGGGGACCGGGGAGCTGTTTTTT. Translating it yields CASSLGQGTGELFF.

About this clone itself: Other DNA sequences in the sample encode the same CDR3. This chain's CDR3 is CASSPTGPGGYTF. CDR3 bases: TGTGCCAGCAGTCCCACAGGGCCCGGGGGCTACACCTTC. This chain uses TRBV6-5 with TRBJ1-2, with a possible D match to TRBD1 (6 bases). Germline V gene lookup returns CDR1 MNHEY and CDR2 SVGAGI. V lost 5 bases, J lost 8 bases, and 15 bases lay in between. CDR3 length: 13 amino acids.

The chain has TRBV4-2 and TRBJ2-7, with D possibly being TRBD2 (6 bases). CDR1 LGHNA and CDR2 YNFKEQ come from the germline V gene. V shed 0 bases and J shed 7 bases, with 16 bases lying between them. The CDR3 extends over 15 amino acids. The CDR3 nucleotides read TGTGCCAGCAGCCAAGAACGCGGGGAGCCGGGGGAGCAGTACTTC. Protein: CASSQERGEPGEQYF.

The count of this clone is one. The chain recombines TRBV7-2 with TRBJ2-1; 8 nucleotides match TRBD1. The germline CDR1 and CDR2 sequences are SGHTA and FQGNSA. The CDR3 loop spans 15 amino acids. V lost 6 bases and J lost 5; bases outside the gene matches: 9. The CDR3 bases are TGTGCCAGCAGATTCGACAGGGGTGGGAACAATGAGCAGTTCTTC. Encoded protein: CASRFDRGGNNEQFF.

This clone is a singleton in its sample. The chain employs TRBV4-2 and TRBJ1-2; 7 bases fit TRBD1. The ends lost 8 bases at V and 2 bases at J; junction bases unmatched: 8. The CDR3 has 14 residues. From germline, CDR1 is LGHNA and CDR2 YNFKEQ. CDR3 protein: CASVPPGQNYGYTF. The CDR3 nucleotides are TGTGCCAGCGTACCTCCGGGACAGAACTATGGCTACACCTTC.

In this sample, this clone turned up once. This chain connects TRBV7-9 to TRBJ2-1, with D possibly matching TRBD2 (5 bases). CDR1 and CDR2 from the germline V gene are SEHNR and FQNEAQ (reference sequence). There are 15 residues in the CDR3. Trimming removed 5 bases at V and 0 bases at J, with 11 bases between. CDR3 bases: TGTGCCAGCAGCCCAGCCGGGAACTCCTACAATGAGCAGTTCTTC. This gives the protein CASSPAGNSYNEQFF. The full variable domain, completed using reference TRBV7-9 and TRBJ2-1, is DTGVSQNPRHKITKRGQNVTFRCDPISEHNRLYWYRQTLGQGPEFLTYFQNEAQLEKSRLLSDRFSAERPKGSFSTLEIQRTEQGDSAMYLCASSPAGNSYNEQFFGPGTRLTVL.

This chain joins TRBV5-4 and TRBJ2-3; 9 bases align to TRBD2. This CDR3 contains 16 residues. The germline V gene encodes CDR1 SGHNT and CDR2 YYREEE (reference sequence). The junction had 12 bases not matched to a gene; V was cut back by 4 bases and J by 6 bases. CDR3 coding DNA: TGTGCCAGCAGCCAAACACAGACTAGCGGTGCGGATACGCAGTATTTT. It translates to CASSQTQTSGADTQYF.